The 21 T cell receptor beta chains given below trace back to one sample, sequenced in a study of blood T cell repertoires in COVID-19. Generated by immunoSEQ multiplex PCR, the TCRdb table keeps only in-frame clones and is missing some. Of roughly 100,000 clones in the sample, 91% were seen once. Sequenced: peripheral blood. Receptors were obtained from a human donor in a cohort sampled during active COVID-19.

In this sample, this clone turned up once. The chain has TRBV20-1 and TRBJ2-3; D is perhaps TRBD1 (5 bases). Germline loops: CDR1 DFQATT, CDR2 SNEGSKA (reference sequence). The ends were cut back, 3 bases at V and 12 bases at J, with 10 bases in the middle. The length of the CDR3 is 10 residues. The CDR3 here is CSARYRIQYF. The CDR3 DNA follows: TGCAGTGCTAGGTACAGGATTCAGTATTTT.

The rearrangement joins TRBV3-1 (or the pseudogene TRBV3-2) to TRBJ2-7, with a tentative D call TRBD1 (5 bases). The CDR3 is 14 residues long. Germline CDR1 and CDR2: LGHDT and YNNKEL (reference sequence). V was clipped by 4 bases and J by 0 bases, with 10 bases between them. CDR3 protein: CASSPEGVSYEQYF. The CDR3 nucleotides are TGTGCCAGCAGCCCGGAAGGGGTCTCCTACGAGCAGTACTTC.

The chain employs TRBV4-3 and TRBJ2-1; 11 bases fit TRBD2. The trim removed 0 bases at V and 9 bases at J, leaving 4 bases unmatched. The CDR3 has 15 residues. From germline, CDR1 is LGHNA and CDR2 YSLEER. CDR3 nucleotide sequence: TGCGCCAGCAGCCAAGAGACCGGGACTAGCGGTGAGCAGTTCTTC. It specifies CASSQETGTSGEQFF.

The V gene is TRBV20-1, the J gene TRBJ1-3; a possible D gene is TRBD1 (6 bases). CDR3 size: 14 residues. The germline V gene encodes CDR1 DFQATT and CDR2 SNEGSKA (reference sequence). V gave up 3 bases and J gave up 1 base, with 10 bases separating them. The CDR3 region is CSASSGVSGNTIYF. Here the CDR3 DNA reads TGCAGTGCTAGTTCAGGGGTGTCTGGAAACACCATATATTTT.

The rearrangement links TRBV29-1 to TRBJ1-2; D gene ambiguous. The germline V gene encodes CDR1 SQVTM and CDR2 ANQGSEA. The CDR3 has 15 residues. Trimming stripped 5 bases from V and 7 bases from J, with 23 bases between. The CDR3 region has the DNA TGCAGCGTTTTCGCTGTCGTCGGTGAGGGAATTGGCTACACCTTC. Protein: CSVFAVVGEGIGYTF.

This clone has just a few counts. The rearrangement uses TRBV7-9 and TRBJ1-5, with D unresolved. The V gene's germline CDR1 is SEHNR and CDR2 FQNEAQ (reference sequence). The V and J ends lost 0 bases and 8 bases respectively, with 5 bases between them. This CDR3 region has 12 residues. CDR3 DNA sequence: TGTGCCAGCAGCTTAGCCGGTAAGCCCCAGCATTTT. Its translation: CASSLAGKPQHF.

This chain connects TRBV18 to TRBJ1-2; D gene uncertain. Trimming shortened V by 0 bases and J by 8 bases, and 13 bases separated the two germline ends. The CDR3 extends over 14 amino acids. The germline V gene has CDR1 KGHSH and CDR2 LQKENI. The CDR3 reads CASSPPGAPEGYTF. CDR3 in DNA: TGTGCCAGCTCACCACCAGGAGCCCCGGAAGGCTACACCTTC.

The rearrangement uses TRBV25-1 and TRBJ2-2; maybe TRBD2 (5 bases). Trimming cost V 7 bases and J 2 bases, with 23 bases left between them. Germline V gives CDR1 MGHDK, CDR2 SYGVNS. This CDR3 spans 18 amino acids. The CDR3 here is CASTPGSYTGLNTGELFF. The CDR3 bases are TGTGCCAGCACCCCTGGGAGTTATACGGGCCTTAACACCGGGGAGCTGTTTTTT.

This clone was seen only once. The chain combines TRBV6-6 with TRBJ2-1; TRBD2 agrees at 12 bases. Germline V gene lookup returns CDR1 MNHNY and CDR2 SVGAGI (reference sequence). The J segment lost 10 bases and the V segment lost 6 bases, leaving 10 bases of the junction unmatched. The CDR3 spans 15 residues. CDR3 amino acids: CASRSRTSGTQEQFF. CDR3 DNA: TGTGCCAGCAGATCTAGGACTAGCGGGACCCAAGAGCAGTTCTTC.

A single count supports this clone. The chain recombines TRBV7-9 with TRBJ1-5, with D maybe TRBD1 (6 bases). The length of the CDR3 is 15 residues. Germline CDR1 is SEHNR and CDR2 is FQNEAQ (reference sequence). The V end lost 1 base, the J end lost 4 bases, and 11 bases lay between the germline ends. The CDR3 loop is CASSLDLQGNQPQHF. The DNA for the CDR3 is TGTGCCAGCAGCTTAGATCTACAGGGAAATCAGCCCCAGCATTTT.

The chain couples TRBV12-3 or TRBV12-4 to TRBJ2-1; TRBD1 matches 10 bases. The CDR3 is 13 residues long. V lost 6 bases to trimming and J lost 4 bases; unmatched junction nucleotides: 0. DNA of the CDR3: TGTGCCAGCAGGGGACAGGGGTACAATGAGCAGTTCTTC. This encodes CASRGQGYNEQFF.

The gene calls are TRBV7-9 and TRBJ1-1; D gene ambiguous. Germline V lookup: CDR1 SEHNR, CDR2 FQNEAQ (reference sequence). Trimming pared 3 bases from V and 10 bases from J, leaving 18 bases between. CDR3 size: 14 residues. The DNA of the CDR3 is TGTGCCAGCAGCTTTGCCGGGAGACGAACCTCAGCTTTCTTT. The encoded protein is CASSFAGRRTSAFF.

This chain uses TRBV6-2 or TRBV6-3 with TRBJ2-1; 10 nucleotides agree with TRBD2. The CDR3 is made up of 16 amino acids. The germline V gene has CDR1 MNHEY and CDR2 SVGEGT. Trimming cost V 7 bases and J 2 bases; bases outside gene matches: 8. CDR3 sequence: CASIPSGSTAYNEQFF. The CDR3 nucleotides read TGTGCCAGCATCCCTAGCGGGAGCACCGCCTACAATGAGCAGTTCTTC.

The chain couples TRBV2 to TRBJ2-1, with 11 positions matching TRBD2. CDR3 size: 19 residues. From germline, CDR1 is SNHLY and CDR2 FYNNEI. The ends lost 2 bases at V and 2 bases at J; junction bases unmatched: 11. In DNA, the CDR3 is TGTGCCAGCAGTGAAATTGGTGCTAGCGGGGGGCCAACCTACAATGAGCAGTTCTTC. It is translated as CASSEIGASGGPTYNEQFF. Full variable domain (outside the CDR3, taken from reference TRBV2 and TRBJ2-1): EPEVTQTPSHQVTQMGQEVILRCVPISNHLYFYWYRQILGQKVEFLVSFYNNEISEKSEIFDDQFSVERPDGSNFTLKIRSTKLEDSAMYFCASSEIGASGGPTYNEQFFGPGTRLTVL.

The chain combines TRBV9 with TRBJ2-7; 9 bases fit TRBD2. Germline CDR1 and CDR2: SGDLS and YYNGEE. V trimming: 0 bases; J trimming: 7 bases; junction bases outside the gene matches: 5. The CDR3 contains 14 residues. The CDR3 reads CASSVGGRAGEQYF. The CDR3 bases are TGTGCCAGCAGCGTAGGCGGGAGGGCGGGAGAGCAGTACTTC.

V gene TRBV6-2 or TRBV6-3 combines with J gene TRBJ2-7, with a weak D call TRBD1 (5 bases). V lost 5 bases and J lost 3, with 11 bases in between. This CDR3 is built from 13 residues. Germline CDR1 reads MNHEY; CDR2 reads SVGEGT. For the CDR3, the DNA is TGTGCCAGCAGTCCGACAGCACACTACGAGCAGTACTTC. Translated, it gives CASSPTAHYEQYF.

This clone was recorded once. J is TRBJ2-1 and V is TRBV13; TRBD2 matches 13 bases. The CDR3 extends over 19 amino acids. Germline trimming cut 5 bases from V and 0 bases from J; bases unmatched to any gene: 10. CDR1 is PRHDT and CDR2 is FYEKMQ in the germline V gene (reference sequence). As DNA, the CDR3 is TGTGCCAGCAGCATAGAGGGACTAGCGGGGCTAAGCTCCTACAATGAGCAGTTCTTC. Amino acids: CASSIEGLAGLSSYNEQFF.

This rearrangement joins TRBV15 to TRBJ1-2, with D possibly being TRBD1 (5 bases). Trimming removed 5 bases at V and 3 bases at J, with 13 bases between. Germline-derived CDR1 and CDR2 are LNHNV and YYDKDF (reference sequence). The CDR3 runs 14 residues. CDR3 DNA sequence: TGTGCCACCAGCCCCGGACAAGGAGACTATGGCTACACCTTC. Residues: CATSPGQGDYGYTF.

J is TRBJ1-2 and V is TRBV12-3 or TRBV12-4; no clear D gene. The CDR3 loop spans 11 amino acids. Between the trimmed V and J ends, which lost 3 bases and 10 bases, there was a span of 9 bases. For the CDR3, the DNA is TGTGCCAGCAGTTTCGGGTTCGACTACACCTTC. This translates into CASSFGFDYTF.

The rearrangement links TRBV4-3 to TRBJ2-2, with a possible D match to TRBD2 (5 bases). With 1 base removed from V and 0 bases from J, the gap between germline ends came to 12 bases. Germline CDR1 LGHNA, CDR2 YSLEER. The CDR3 consists of 17 residues. DNA for the CDR3: TGCGCCAGCAGCCAAGTCTTAGACTATACGAACACCGGGGAGCTGTTTTTT. Protein sequence: CASSQVLDYTNTGELFF.

The sample holds a few counts of this clone. The V gene is TRBV12-3 or TRBV12-4, the J gene TRBJ2-1; D is possibly TRBD2 (7 bases). The CDR3 has 12 amino acids. V was shortened by 1 base and J by 11 bases, with 9 bases between the two germline ends. CDR3 sequence: CASSLGGGKQFF. CDR3 bases: TGTGCCAGCAGTTTAGGGGGGGGCAAGCAGTTCTTC.